These 8 T cell receptor beta chains were all obtained from the same sample, sequenced in a study of early T cells in non-severe SARS-CoV-2 infection. Each CDR3 protein gets one entry after TCRdb re-called the 5' RACE reads with MiXCR. The sample has tens of thousands of distinct CDR3 sequences, 6% to 7% seen once. Material for sequencing was whole blood. Receptor source: an adult who was a healthcare worker with PCR-confirmed SARS-CoV-2 infection or an uninfected control (not recorded which).

This clonotype was counted ten times or more. This chain connects TRBV7-8 to TRBJ2-7; possible D gene TRBD1, 6 bases. CDR3 length: 15 amino acids. V shed 3 bases and J shed 0 bases, with 12 bases lying between them. Germline values: CDR1 SGHVS, CDR2 FQNEAQ. CDR3 DNA sequence: TGTGCCAGCAGCTTGGTCCGGGACATCTCCTACGAGCAGTACTTC. Protein product: CASSLVRDISYEQYF.

The chain combines TRBV7-2 with TRBJ1-5; 7 nucleotides align to TRBD1. V was clipped by 5 bases and J by 6 bases; unmatched bases: 10. The CDR3 has 15 residues. Germline loops: CDR1 SGHTA, CDR2 FQGNSA. CDR3 bases: TGTGCCAGCAGCCGATTGGCAGGGGGAAGTCAGCCCCAGCATTTT. Protein: CASSRLAGGSQPQHF.

Many counts were recorded for this clonotype. J is TRBJ2-3 and V is TRBV24-1; D unclear. This CDR3 spans 14 amino acids. Germline V CDR1 and CDR2: KGHDR, SFDVKD. V lost 2 bases to trimming and J lost 3 bases, with 8 bases between them. The CDR3 sequence is CATSDSIGTDTQYF. In DNA form, the CDR3 reads TGTGCCACCAGTGATTCCATCGGAACAGATACGCAGTATTTT.

There are many counts of this clonotype. The chain uses TRBV20-1 and TRBJ2-5; 7 bases are shared with TRBD2. J lost 5 bases, V lost 6 bases, and 6 bases had no gene match. CDR3 length equals 12 residues. Germline CDR1 and CDR2: DFQATT and SNEGSKA (reference sequence). The DNA for the CDR3 is TGCAGTGCCACGGGGAGGGTTGAGACCCAGTACTTC. Translation: CSATGRVETQYF.

This clonotype was seen repeatedly, ten times or more. The V gene is TRBV28, the J gene TRBJ1-5; no clear D. Germline V gene lookup returns CDR1 MDHEN and CDR2 SYDVKM. The CDR3 runs 13 residues. V was trimmed by 6 bases and J by 2 bases, leaving 8 bases between them. Here the CDR3 reads CASSLLGNQPQHF. DNA of the CDR3: TGTGCCAGCAGCCTATTGGGCAATCAGCCCCAGCATTTT.

The chain couples TRBV10-3 to TRBJ2-7; weak D call: TRBD1 (6 bases). Trimming removed 4 bases at V and 3 bases at J, with 7 bases between. The CDR3 is 12 residues long. Germline V gene sequence: CDR1 ENHRY, CDR2 SYGVKD. The CDR3 bases are TGTGCCATCAGTGGACAGGACTACGAGCAGTACTTC. As protein: CAISGQDYEQYF.

This clonotype was seen a handful of times. V usage is TRBV7-6 and J usage is TRBJ2-5; 7 bases map to TRBD2. There are 14 residues in the CDR3. J was trimmed by 1 base and V by 2 bases; bases with no gene match: 1. Germline CDR1 and CDR2: SGHVS and FNYEAQ. CDR3 DNA sequence: TGTGCCAGCAGCTTACAGCGGGGCCAAGAGACCCAGTACTTC. This gives the protein CASSLQRGQETQYF. The complete variable domain, with remaining parts taken from reference TRBV7-6 and TRBJ2-5, reads GAGVSQSPRYKVTKRGQDVALRCDPISGHVSLYWYRQALGQGPEFLTYFNYEAQQDKSGLPNDRFSAERPEGSISTLTIQRTEQRDSAMYRCASSLQRGQETQYFGPGTRLLVL.

The chain links TRBV29-1 to TRBJ2-1, with a possible D match to TRBD1 (5 bases). Germline CDR1 and CDR2: SQVTM and ANQGSEA. The germline V and J ends were trimmed by 2 bases and 0 bases, with 14 bases remaining between them. CDR3 length: 16 residues. The CDR3 nucleotides read TGCAGCGTTGAACCCCAAGACAGAAGCTCCTACAATGAGCAGTTCTTC. Translation: CSVEPQDRSSYNEQFF.